This T cell receptor (beta chain) was sequenced during a study of blood T cell repertoires in COVID-19. This clone was observed a single time. Method: immunoSEQ multiplex PCR; TCRdb's copy keeps in-frame clones and lacks some. Of 71,000 or so clones detected, 70% to 85% appear once; the ten largest clones hold roughly 27%. This CDR3 is built from 15 residues. Germline assignment: CDR1 ENHRY and CDR2 SYGVKD. Losses at the gene ends were 4 bases for V and 6 bases for J; bases not matched to a gene: 7. This sequence was found in a man between 65 and 85 years old with acute or convalescent COVID-19. The chain employs TRBV10-3 and TRBJ2-3; 10 bases match TRBD2. Sequencing was done on a sample of peripheral blood. CDR3 sequence (DNA): TGTGCCATCAGTGGGAGCGGGAGGGCCAGCGATACGCAGTATTTT. It yields the protein CAISGSGRASDTQYF.